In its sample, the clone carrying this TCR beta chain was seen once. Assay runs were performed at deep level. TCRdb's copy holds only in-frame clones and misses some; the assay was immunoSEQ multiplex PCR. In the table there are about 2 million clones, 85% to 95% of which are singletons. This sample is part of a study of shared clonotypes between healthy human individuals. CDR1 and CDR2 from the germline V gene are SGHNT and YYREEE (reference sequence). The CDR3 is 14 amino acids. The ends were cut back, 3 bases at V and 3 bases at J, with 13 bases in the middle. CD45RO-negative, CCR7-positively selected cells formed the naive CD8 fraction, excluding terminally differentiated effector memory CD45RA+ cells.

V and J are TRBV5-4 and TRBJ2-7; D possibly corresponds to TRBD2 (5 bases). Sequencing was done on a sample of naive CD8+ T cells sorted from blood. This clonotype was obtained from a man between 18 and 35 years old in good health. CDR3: CASSSRTGNYEQYF. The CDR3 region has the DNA TGTGCCAGCAGCTCGCGGACTGGGAACTACGAGCAGTACTTC.